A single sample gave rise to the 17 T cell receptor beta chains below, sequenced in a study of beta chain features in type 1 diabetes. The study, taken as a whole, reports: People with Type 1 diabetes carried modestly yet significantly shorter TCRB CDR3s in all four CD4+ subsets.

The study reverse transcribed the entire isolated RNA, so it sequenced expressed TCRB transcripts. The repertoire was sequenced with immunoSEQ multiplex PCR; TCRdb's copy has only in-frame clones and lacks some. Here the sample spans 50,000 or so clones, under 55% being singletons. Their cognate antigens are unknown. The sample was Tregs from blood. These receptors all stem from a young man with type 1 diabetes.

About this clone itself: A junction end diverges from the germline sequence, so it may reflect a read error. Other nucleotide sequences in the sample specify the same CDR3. The CDR3 region has the DNA TGCGCCAGCAGCTTAGGCCAGAAAGAGACCCAGTACTTC. Translated: CASSLGQKETQYF. The chain recombines TRBV7-2 with TRBJ2-5; the D is unclear. There are 13 residues in the CDR3. The germline V gene has CDR1 SGHTA and CDR2 FQGNSA.

CDR3 in DNA: TGTGCCAGCAGTTTTACAGGGGGGGCTGAAGCTTTCTTT. Its protein is CASSFTGGAEAFF. The rearrangement links TRBV2 to TRBJ1-1; 8 bases are a match to TRBD1. CDR3 size: 13 residues. Germline lookup yields CDR1 SNHLY and CDR2 FYNNEI. V lost 5 bases, J lost 6 bases, and 5 bases stayed unmatched.

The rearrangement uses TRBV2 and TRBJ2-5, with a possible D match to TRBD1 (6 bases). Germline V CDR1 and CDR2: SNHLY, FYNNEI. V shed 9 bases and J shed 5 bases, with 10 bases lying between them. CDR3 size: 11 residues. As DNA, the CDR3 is TGTGCCAGAGGGGGTGGCGAGACCCAGTACTTC. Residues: CARGGGETQYF. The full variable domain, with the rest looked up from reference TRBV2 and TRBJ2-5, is EPEVTQTPSHQVTQMGQEVILRCVPISNHLYFYWYRQILGQKVEFLVSFYNNEISEKSEIFDDQFSVERPDGSNFTLKIRSTKLEDSAMYFCARGGGETQYFGPGTRLLVL.

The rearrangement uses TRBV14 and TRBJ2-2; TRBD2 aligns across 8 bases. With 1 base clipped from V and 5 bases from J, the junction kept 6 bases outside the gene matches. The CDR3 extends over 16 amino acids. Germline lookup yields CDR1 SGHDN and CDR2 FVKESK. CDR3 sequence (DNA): TGTGCCAGCAGCCAAGTGTTGGCTAGCGGGACCGGGGAGCTGTTTTTT. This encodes CASSQVLASGTGELFF. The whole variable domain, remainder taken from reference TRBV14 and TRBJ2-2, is EAGVTQFPSHSVIEKGQTVTLRCDPISGHDNLYWYRRVMGKEIKFLLHFVKESKQDESGMPNNRFLAERTGGTYSTLKVQPAELEDSGVYFCASSQVLASGTGELFFGEGSRLTVL.

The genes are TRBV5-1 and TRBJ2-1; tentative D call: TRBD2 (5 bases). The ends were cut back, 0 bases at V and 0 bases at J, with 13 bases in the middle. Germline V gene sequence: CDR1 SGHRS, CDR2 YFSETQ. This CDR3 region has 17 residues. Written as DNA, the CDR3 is TGCGCCAGCAGCTTGGAAGGACTTATCAGCTCCTACAATGAGCAGTTCTTC. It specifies CASSLEGLISSYNEQFF.

The CDR3 loop reads CASSLTANNEQFF. The CDR3 DNA reads as TGTGCCAGCAGCCTGACAGCTAACAATGAGCAGTTCTTC. V is TRBV11-2 and J is TRBJ2-1, with a tentative D call TRBD1 (5 bases). V gave up 5 bases and J gave up 5 bases, with 10 bases separating them. The CDR3 is 13 amino acids. The germline V gene encodes CDR1 SGHAT and CDR2 FQNNGV.

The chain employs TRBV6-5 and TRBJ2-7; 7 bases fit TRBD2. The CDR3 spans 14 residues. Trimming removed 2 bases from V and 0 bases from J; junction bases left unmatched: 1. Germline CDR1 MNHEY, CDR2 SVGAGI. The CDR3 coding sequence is TGTGCCAGCAGTTACCGCGGGAGCTCCTACGAGCAGTACTTC. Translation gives CASSYRGSSYEQYF.

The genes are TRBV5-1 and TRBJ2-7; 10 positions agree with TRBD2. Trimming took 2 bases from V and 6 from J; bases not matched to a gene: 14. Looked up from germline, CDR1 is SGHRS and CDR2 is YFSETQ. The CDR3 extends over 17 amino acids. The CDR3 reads CASSFQPLAGDWGEQYF. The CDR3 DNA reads TGCGCCAGCAGCTTTCAACCTCTAGCGGGAGATTGGGGCGAGCAGTACTTC.

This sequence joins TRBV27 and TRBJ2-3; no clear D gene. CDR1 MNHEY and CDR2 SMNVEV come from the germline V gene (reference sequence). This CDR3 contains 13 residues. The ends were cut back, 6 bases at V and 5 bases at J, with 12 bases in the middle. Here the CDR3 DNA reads TGTGCCAGCAGCTTTACTTGGAGAGATACGCAGTATTTT. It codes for CASSFTWRDTQYF.

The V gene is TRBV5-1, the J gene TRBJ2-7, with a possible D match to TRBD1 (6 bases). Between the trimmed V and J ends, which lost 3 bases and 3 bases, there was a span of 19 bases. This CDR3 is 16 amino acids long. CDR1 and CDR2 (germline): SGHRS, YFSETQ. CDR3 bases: TGCGCCAGCAGCTCCCCCACCGGGACACGGCGCTACGAGCAGTACTTC. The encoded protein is CASSSPTGTRRYEQYF.

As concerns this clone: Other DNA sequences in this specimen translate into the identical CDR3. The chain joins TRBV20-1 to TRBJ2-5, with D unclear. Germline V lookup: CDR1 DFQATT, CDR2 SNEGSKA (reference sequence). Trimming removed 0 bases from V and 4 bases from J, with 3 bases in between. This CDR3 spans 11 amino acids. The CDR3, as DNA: TGCAGTGCTAGAGATAGAGAGACCCAGTACTTC. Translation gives CSARDRETQYF.

The CDR3 DNA is TGCGCCAGCAGCTTGGCCTCGGGGGGCAGGACAGATACGCAGTATTTT. Translation: CASSLASGGRTDTQYF. The chain carries TRBV5-1 and TRBJ2-3; tentatively, D is TRBD2 (7 bases). This CDR3 is 16 amino acids long. Germline-derived CDR1 and CDR2 are SGHRS and YFSETQ. V was clipped by 0 bases and J by 3 bases, with 14 bases between them.

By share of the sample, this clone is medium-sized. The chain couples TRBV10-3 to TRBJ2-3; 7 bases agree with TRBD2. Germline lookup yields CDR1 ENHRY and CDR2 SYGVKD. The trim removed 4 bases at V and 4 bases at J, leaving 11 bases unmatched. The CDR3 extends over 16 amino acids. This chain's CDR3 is CAISVFGEGSADTQYF. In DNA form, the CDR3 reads TGTGCCATCAGTGTCTTCGGGGAGGGCTCGGCAGATACGCAGTATTTT.

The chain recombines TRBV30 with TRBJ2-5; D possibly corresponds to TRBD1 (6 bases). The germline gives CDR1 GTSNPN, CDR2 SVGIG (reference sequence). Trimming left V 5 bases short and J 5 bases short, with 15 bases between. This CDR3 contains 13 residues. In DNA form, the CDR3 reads TGTGCCTGGTCGAAGGGGGTGTCGGAGACCCAGTACTTC. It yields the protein CAWSKGVSETQYF.

CDR3 sequence: CASRPDRVSYEQYF. The CDR3 nucleotides read TGTGCCAGCAGGCCTGACAGGGTGTCATACGAGCAGTACTTC. The chain recombines TRBV7-2 with TRBJ2-7, with TRBD1 identical over 7 bases. Per germline, CDR1 SGHTA and CDR2 FQGNSA. The CDR3 is 14 residues long. V dropped 6 bases and J dropped 4; count of bases not matched to a gene: 9.

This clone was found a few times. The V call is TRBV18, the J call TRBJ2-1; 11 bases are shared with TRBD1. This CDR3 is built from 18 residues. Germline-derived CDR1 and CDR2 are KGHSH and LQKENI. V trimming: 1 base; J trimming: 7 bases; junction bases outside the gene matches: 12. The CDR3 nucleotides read TGTGCCAGCTCACCACAAAACCCCGGGACAGGGGGGCGGAATGAGCAGTTCTTC. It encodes CASSPQNPGTGGRNEQFF.

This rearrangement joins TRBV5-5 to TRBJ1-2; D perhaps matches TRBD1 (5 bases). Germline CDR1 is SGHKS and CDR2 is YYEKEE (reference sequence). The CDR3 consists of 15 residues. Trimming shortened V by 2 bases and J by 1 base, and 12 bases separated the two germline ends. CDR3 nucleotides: TGTGCCAGCAGCTTACAGGCAGGGCTTAACTATGGCTACACCTTC. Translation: CASSLQAGLNYGYTF. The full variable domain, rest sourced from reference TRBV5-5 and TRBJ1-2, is DAGVTQSPTHLIKTRGQQVTLRCSPISGHKSVSWYQQVLGQGPQFIFQYYEKEERGRGNFPDRFSARQFPNYSSELNVNALLLGDSALYLCASSLQAGLNYGYTFGSGTRLTVV.